One sample yielded the 26 T cell receptor beta chains listed below, sequenced in a study of patients and donors after allogeneic stem cell transplantation (dated by TCRdb to 2020 to 2021). Preparation of the library involved RT-PCR. Instrument on record: NextSeq 550. TCRdb ran its own pipeline on the public reads, namely fastp trimming at Q25 and MiXCR clone calling, and kept in-frame beta chains. Identical CDR3 proteins give one entry, which carries the most common genes and DNA. In all, the sample holds approximately 220,000 distinct CDR3 sequences, and more than 35% of those were seen once. The ten largest clonotypes hold roughly 12% of the sample. Sequencing was performed on blood, either unsorted or a sorted T cell fraction (not recorded which). All receptors derive from a human donor who was either an allogeneic HSCT recipient or a stem cell or donor lymphocyte infusion donor (not recorded which). It is not recorded whose cells these are; they may come from a transplant donor.

The chain uses TRBV7-2 and TRBJ1-4; 9 bases align to TRBD1. The CDR3 is made up of 16 amino acids. The junction had 12 bases not matched to a gene; V was cut back by 3 bases and J by 10 bases. Germline V gives CDR1 SGHTA, CDR2 FQGNSA. Here the CDR3 DNA reads TGTGCCAGCAGCTTGGGGCCCGGGACAGGGAGCGGAAAACTGTTTTTT. It codes for CASSLGPGTGSGKLFF.

V and J are TRBV12-3 or TRBV12-4 and TRBJ1-1; the D is unclear. The germline V and J ends were trimmed by 6 bases and 4 bases, with 12 bases remaining between them. The CDR3 totals 13 residues. CDR3 in DNA: TGTGCCAGCAGATCACAGCTAAGCACTGAAGCTTTCTTT. As protein: CASRSQLSTEAFF.

The rearrangement joins TRBV12-3 or TRBV12-4 to TRBJ1-2, with D possibly matching TRBD1 (5 bases). The CDR3 sequence is 16 residues long. V was pared by 3 bases and J by 1 base, with 15 bases between. The CDR3 spells CASSFRAGRLNYGYTF. The CDR3 DNA reads as TGTGCCAGCAGTTTCAGGGCTGGCAGGCTTAACTATGGCTACACCTTC.

The chain links TRBV20-1 to TRBJ2-7; D remains ambiguous. The CDR3 covers 11 residues. Germline V gives CDR1 DFQATT, CDR2 SNEGSKA (reference sequence). The V and J ends lost 4 bases and 3 bases respectively, with 7 bases between them. The CDR3 DNA sequence: TGCAGTGCTATCACCTACTACGAGCAGTACTTC. Translating gives CSAITYYEQYF.

This clonotype was detected ten times or more. V is TRBV20-1 and J is TRBJ2-7; the D gene could be TRBD1 or TRBD2 (5 bases each). The CDR3 runs 13 residues. CDR1 is DFQATT, CDR2 SNEGSKA, per germline (reference sequence). V was pared by 7 bases and J by 5 bases, with 18 bases between. This CDR3 is CSVPKMGDHEQYF. CDR3 nucleotide sequence: TGCAGTGTTCCGAAAATGGGGGACCACGAGCAGTACTTC.

The gene calls are TRBV9 and TRBJ2-5, with a tentative D call TRBD1 (6 bases). CDR1 is SGDLS and CDR2 is YYNGEE in the germline V gene. The CDR3 sequence is 13 residues long. Trimming removed 0 bases at V and 5 bases at J, with 8 bases between. CDR3 DNA sequence: TGTGCCAGCAGCGTAGGGACAGAGGAGACCCAGTACTTC. This sequence encodes CASSVGTEETQYF.

Only a few counts were recorded for this clonotype. The gene calls are TRBV29-1 and TRBJ1-2; a possible D gene is TRBD1 (6 bases). Germline lookup yields CDR1 SQVTM and CDR2 ANQGSEA. The CDR3 runs to 11 residues. Trimming cost V 6 bases and J 4 bases, with 9 bases left between them. CDR3 DNA: TGCAGCGTAGGACAGAGCTATGGCTACACCTTC. Its protein is CSVGQSYGYTF.

The chain has TRBV7-9 and TRBJ2-3; D uncertain. Germline loops: CDR1 SEHNR, CDR2 FQNEAQ (reference sequence). This CDR3 region has 15 residues. Between the trimmed V and J ends, which lost 0 bases and 0 bases, there was a span of 7 bases. In DNA, the CDR3 is TGTGCCAGCAGCTTAGCGCATTCTAGCACAGATACGCAGTATTTT. It codes for CASSLAHSSTDTQYF.

The chain couples TRBV5-4 to TRBJ2-7; D gene uncertain. The CDR3 loop spans 14 amino acids. V was shortened by 4 bases and J by 2 bases, with 13 bases between the two germline ends. Per the germline V gene, CDR1 is SGHNT and CDR2 is YYREEE (reference sequence). For the CDR3, the DNA is TGTGCCAGCAGCCCCGATGGCAGTGCCTACGAGCAGTACTTC. Its translation: CASSPDGSAYEQYF.

The J gene is TRBJ2-1, the V gene TRBV28; 7 bases fit TRBD2. The V gene end was trimmed by 11 bases and the J gene end by 2 bases; junction bases not matched to a gene: 0. Germline-derived CDR1 and CDR2 are MDHEN and SYDVKM. This CDR3 has 11 residues. Written as DNA, the CDR3 is TGTGCCGCGGGGGCCTACAATGAGCAGTTCTTC. This translates into CAAGAYNEQFF.

The rearrangement links TRBV6-5 to TRBJ1-2; TRBD1 is a possible D gene (5 bases). V was clipped by 6 bases and J by 6 bases, with 17 bases between them. The CDR3 loop spans 14 amino acids. Germline lookup yields CDR1 MNHEY and CDR2 SVGAGI. CDR3 amino acids: CASSPLPGSNGYTF. The DNA for the CDR3 is TGTGCCAGCAGCCCACTCCCAGGGTCGAATGGCTACACCTTC.

In this sample, this clonotype turned up many times. The V and J genes are TRBV19 and TRBJ1-2, with D unclear. The V and J ends lost 9 bases and 4 bases respectively, with 12 bases between them. There are 12 residues in the CDR3. Germline values: CDR1 LNHDA, CDR2 SQIVND (reference sequence). The CDR3 loop reads CASSLASYGYTF. Written as DNA, the CDR3 is TGTGCCAGCAGCTTAGCGAGCTATGGCTACACCTTC.

The V call is TRBV4-1, the J call TRBJ2-3; D could derive from TRBD1 or TRBD2 (5 bases each). This CDR3 is 15 amino acids long. The germline CDR1 and CDR2 sequences are MGHRA and YSYEKL. Trimming shortened V by 1 base and J by 2 bases, and 10 bases separated the two germline ends. CDR3: CASSQVRGYTDTQYF. The CDR3 bases are TGCGCCAGCAGCCAAGTGAGGGGATACACAGATACGCAGTATTTT.

This clonotype was picked up a small number of times. The chain combines TRBV20-1 with TRBJ1-6, with D perhaps TRBD1 (6 bases). Trimming removed 6 bases at V and 7 bases at J, with 16 bases between. The CDR3 extends over 14 amino acids. Germline assignment: CDR1 DFQATT and CDR2 SNEGSKA (reference sequence). CDR3 in amino acids: CSAGQGIGNSPLHF. The CDR3 DNA reads TGCAGTGCAGGGCAGGGGATAGGGAATTCACCCCTCCACTTT.

This clonotype was counted only a few times. CDR3 sequence: CASSLGRGGEAKNIQYF. CDR3 nucleotides: TGCGCCAGCAGCTTGGGAAGGGGCGGGGAAGCCAAAAACATTCAGTACTTC. The chain carries TRBV5-1 and TRBJ2-4; D might be TRBD2 (6 bases). CDR3 length: 17 amino acids. Germline CDR1 and CDR2: SGHRS and YFSETQ. Trimming removed 0 bases from V and 0 bases from J, with 13 bases in between.

This clonotype has a handful of counts. The J gene is TRBJ1-3, the V gene TRBV10-3; TRBD1 aligns across 10 bases. This CDR3 has 14 residues. Trimming took 10 bases from V and 4 from J; bases not matched to a gene: 7. The germline CDR1 and CDR2 sequences are ENHRY and SYGVKD. The CDR3 region is CATSGQGSGNTIYF. CDR3 sequence (DNA): TGTGCCACCTCGGGACAGGGGTCGGGAAACACCATATATTTT.

The gene calls are TRBV5-1 and TRBJ1-3; D is ambiguous. The CDR3 spans 15 residues. Per the germline V gene, CDR1 is SGHRS and CDR2 is YFSETQ. Deletions cut 0 bases from V and 3 bases from J, with 10 bases between. The CDR3 nucleotides read TGCGCCAGCAGCTTGGGATCCTCAAATGGAAACACCATATATTTT. It encodes CASSLGSSNGNTIYF.

The chain joins TRBV24-1 to TRBJ2-1; no firm D call. Germline CDR1 and CDR2: KGHDR and SFDVKD. The germline V and J ends were trimmed by 2 bases and 13 bases, with 8 bases remaining between them. This CDR3 contains 11 residues. The CDR3 loop reads CATSDYRGQFF. The CDR3, as DNA: TGTGCCACCAGTGATTACAGAGGACAGTTCTTC.

This clonotype turned up a few times. The chain recombines TRBV4-1 with TRBJ1-1; D perhaps matches TRBD1 (5 bases). Germline values: CDR1 MGHRA, CDR2 YSYEKL. Trimming stripped 3 bases from V and 5 bases from J, with 10 bases between. This CDR3 is built from 13 residues. The CDR3 here is CASSQDMRTEAFF. CDR3 DNA sequence: TGCGCCAGCAGCCAGGACATGAGGACTGAAGCTTTCTTT.

V gene TRBV18 combines with J gene TRBJ1-3; D is unclear. Germline CDR1 and CDR2: KGHSH and LQKENI. This CDR3 is built from 13 residues. Trimming left V 5 bases short and J 4 bases short, with 9 bases between. CDR3 DNA sequence: TGTGCCAGCTCAGCCACCCAGGGAAACACCATATATTTT. It encodes CASSATQGNTIYF.

This clonotype turned up a few times. The V gene is TRBV2, the J gene TRBJ1-1, with a weak D call TRBD1 (5 bases). V was clipped by 4 bases and J by 3 bases, with 12 bases between them. Germline CDR1 SNHLY, CDR2 FYNNEI. The CDR3 loop spans 14 amino acids. The CDR3 DNA is TGTGCCAGCAGTGTCGACTCGGGGGACACTGAAGCTTTCTTT. The encoded protein is CASSVDSGDTEAFF.

V and J are TRBV20-1 and TRBJ2-1; a weak D match, TRBD2 (5 bases). CDR1 DFQATT and CDR2 SNEGSKA come from the germline V gene (reference sequence). V lost 5 bases and J 10 bases, leaving 15 bases between the germline ends. This CDR3 has 12 amino acids. In nucleotides, the CDR3 is TGCAGTGCTCGGACTCTGCTCGAAGAGCAGTTCTTC. It codes for CSARTLLEEQFF.

The V call is TRBV18, the J call TRBJ2-3; D is undetermined. Germline V CDR1 and CDR2: KGHSH, LQKENI. Trimming stripped 6 bases from V and 2 bases from J, with 9 bases between. CDR3 length: 13 amino acids. The chain's CDR3 is CASSRPLTDTQYF. CDR3 nucleotides: TGTGCCAGCTCGCGCCCTCTCACAGATACGCAGTATTTT.

CDR3 sequence reads: CASTQAFGRGNSPLHF. The CDR3 DNA follows: TGTGCCAGCACCCAGGCTTTTGGCAGGGGTAATTCACCCCTCCACTTT. The chain employs TRBV6-6 and TRBJ1-6, with a tentative D call TRBD1 (6 bases). CDR3 length equals 16 residues. V shed 7 bases and J shed 6 bases, with 19 bases lying between them. In germline, CDR1 is MNHNY, CDR2 SVGAGI (reference sequence).

This clonotype has more than one count but fewer than ten. The rearrangement uses TRBV12-3 or TRBV12-4 and TRBJ1-5, with D perhaps TRBD1 (5 bases). V was trimmed by 7 bases and J by 4 bases, leaving 17 bases between them. The CDR3 runs to 15 residues. The CDR3 sequence is CASTPAGGTNQPQHF. Written as DNA, the CDR3 is TGTGCCAGCACCCCGGCGGGGGGGACTAATCAGCCCCAGCATTTT.

The chain combines TRBV6-6 with TRBJ2-7, with TRBD1 as a possible D gene (6 bases). The ends were cut back, 6 bases at V and 4 bases at J, with 10 bases in the middle. CDR3 size: 12 residues. The germline V gene has CDR1 MNHNY and CDR2 SVGAGI (reference sequence). The CDR3 region has the DNA TGTGCCAGCAGAGATACAGGGTACGAGCAGTACTTC. It codes for CASRDTGYEQYF.